A selection of T cell receptor beta chains follows, all from one sample in a study of Graves' ophthalmopathy and Graves' hyperthyroidism. In TCRdb, the multiplex PCR reads were re-called with MiXCR into one record per CDR3 protein. The sample includes some 380,000 distinct CDR3 sequences, just over 15% of them seen just once. Source material: peripheral blood. These receptors all come from a young woman with stable Graves' hyperthyroidism. Each CDR3 is given with its conserved first and last residue. D genes are given only for firm matches. Only part of the rows carry a size: once, few, many, or a class if the clone is expanded.

TRBV2,many,TRBJ1-5,.,CASRGGQPQHF,TGTGCCAGCAGGGGTGGTCAGCCCCAGCATTTT
TRBV6-1,.,TRBJ1-5,.,CASSPRTVLNQPQHF,TGTGCCAGCAGTCCCCGGACCGTCCTGAATCAGCCCCAGCATTTT
TRBV19,many,TRBJ2-2,.,CASRVAANTGELFF,TGTGCCAGTAGGGTAGCGGCTAACACCGGGGAGCTGTTTTTT
TRBV2,many,TRBJ1-6,.,CASSAGTSYNSPLHF,TGTGCCAGCAGCGCCGGGACCTCCTATAATTCACCCCTCCACTTT
TRBV11-3,many,TRBJ2-5,.,CASSPSRIGETQYF,TGTGCCAGCAGCCCATCGAGGATAGGAGAGACCCAGTACTTC
TRBV19,many,TRBJ2-2,.,CASANTGELFF,TGTGCCAGCGCCAACACCGGGGAGCTGTTTTTT
TRBV20-1,many,TRBJ1-1,.,CSASPIGGTEAFF,TGCAGTGCTAGCCCCATTGGGGGCACTGAAGCTTTCTTT
TRBV29-1,many,TRBJ1-2,.,CSVDAELGGYTF,TGCAGCGTTGATGCAGAGCTCGGTGGCTACACCTTC
TRBV27,many,TRBJ2-5,.,CASSRTEPRYQETQYF,TGTGCCAGCAGTCGGACGGAACCCAGGTACCAAGAGACCCAGTACTTC
TRBV12-3/TRBV12-4,many,TRBJ1-1,.,CASSLADTEAFF,TGTGCCAGCAGTTTAGCGGACACTGAAGCTTTCTTT
TRBV6-1,.,TRBJ1-2,.,CASTPGRRYGYTF,TGTGCCAGCACGCCAGGGCGACGCTATGGCTACACCTTC
TRBV6-2/TRBV6-3,many,TRBJ1-2,.,CASINRGQSSNYGYTF,TGTGCCAGCATTAATCGCGGACAGTCCTCTAACTATGGCTACACCTTC
TRBV2,few,TRBJ1-1,.,CASKGELSNTEAFF,TGTGCCAGCAAAGGCGAACTGTCGAACACTGAAGCTTTCTTT
TRBV12-3/TRBV12-4,many,TRBJ1-1,.,CASSFVEDEAFF,TGTGCCAGCAGTTTTGTTGAGGATGAAGCTTTCTTT
TRBV28,.,TRBJ2-7,TRBD1,CASSLGDRGLYEQYF,TGTGCCAGCAGTCTCGGGGACAGGGGGCTCTACGAGCAGTACTTC
TRBV4-2,.,TRBJ2-7,.,CASSQEAGSSYEQYF,TGTGCCAGCAGCCAAGAGGCAGGGAGCTCCTACGAGCAGTACTTC
TRBV20-1,many,TRBJ2-5,TRBD2,CSARLAGGWAGTQYF,TGCAGTGCTCGTTTAGCGGGGGGCTGGGCGGGGACCCAGTACTTC
TRBV5-1,.,TRBJ2-1,.,CASSFRDGPSQEKFF,TGCGCCAGCAGCTTCCGGGACGGCCCCTCTCAGGAGAAGTTCTTC
TRBV4-2,many,TRBJ1-5,.,CASSQGDQPQHF,TGTGCCAGCAGCCAAGGGGATCAGCCCCAGCATTTT
TRBV12-3/TRBV12-4,few,TRBJ2-5,.,CASTWQGTQYF,TGTGCCAGCACCTGGCAAGGGACCCAGTACTTC
TRBV2,many,TRBJ2-5,.,CATSRQEPPETQYF,TGTGCCACCAGTCGACAGGAGCCCCCCGAGACCCAGTACTTC
TRBV5-1,many,TRBJ1-3,.,CASSLDINSGNTIYF,TGCGCCAGCAGCTTGGACATTAACTCTGGAAACACCATATATTTT
TRBV12-5,many,TRBJ2-7,.,CASGLTYYEQYF,TGTGCTAGTGGTTTGACCTACTACGAGCAGTACTTC
TRBV5-5,few,TRBJ1-6,TRBD1,CASSPRTGSLDSPLHF,TGTGCCAGCAGTCCCCGGACAGGGTCTTTGGATTCACCCCTCCACTTT
TRBV7-2,many,TRBJ1-1,TRBD1,CASSQRTGVTEAFF,TGTGCCAGCAGCCAAAGGACAGGGGTCACTGAAGCTTTCTTT
TRBV27,many,TRBJ1-1,.,CASRPTLDNTEAFF,TGTGCCAGCCGCCCTACACTGGATAACACTGAAGCTTTCTTT
TRBV10-3,.,TRBJ2-7,.,CAIRRLKRVYEQYF,TGTGCCATCAGAAGACTAAAGCGGGTATACGAGCAGTACTTC
TRBV6-1,many,TRBJ1-1,.,CASSEIHLTEAFF,TGTGCCAGCAGTGAAATCCACCTCACTGAAGCTTTCTTT
TRBV27,many,TRBJ2-5,.,CASSLTTGETQYF,TGTGCCAGCAGTCTCACAACAGGAGAGACCCAGTACTTC
TRBV5-6,many,TRBJ1-5,.,CASSLAPINQPQHF,TGTGCCAGCAGCTTGGCACCGATCAATCAGCCCCAGCATTTT
TRBV10-3,many,TRBJ1-1,.,CAISIQGGNTEAFF,TGTGCCATCAGTATACAGGGTGGGAACACTGAAGCTTTCTTT
TRBV12-3/TRBV12-4,many,TRBJ1-5,.,CASTNNPYQPQHF,TGTGCCAGCACCAACAACCCCTATCAGCCCCAGCATTTT
TRBV5-6,few,TRBJ1-1,.,CASSLRAGAGNTEAFF,TGTGCCAGCAGCTTGCGGGCAGGGGCGGGTAACACTGAAGCTTTCTTT
TRBV12-3/TRBV12-4,many,TRBJ2-7,TRBD2,CASSLAIDAGGSFRPYF,TGTGCCAGCAGTTTAGCCATTGATGCGGGGGGTTCCTTTCGGCCGTACTTC
TRBV20-1,many,TRBJ1-1,TRBD1,CSAPRTGETEAFF,TGCAGTGCACCAAGGACAGGGGAGACTGAAGCTTTCTTT